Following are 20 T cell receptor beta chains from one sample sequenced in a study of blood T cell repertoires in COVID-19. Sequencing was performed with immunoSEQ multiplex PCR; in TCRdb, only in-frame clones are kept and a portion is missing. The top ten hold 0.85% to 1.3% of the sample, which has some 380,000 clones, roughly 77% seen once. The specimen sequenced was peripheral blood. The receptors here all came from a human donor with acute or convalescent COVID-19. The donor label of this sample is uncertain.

CDR3 in DNA: TGCGCCAGCAGCCCGGATACGGGACAAAACTACAATGAGCAGTTCTTC. Its protein product is CASSPDTGQNYNEQFF. This chain links TRBV5-1 with TRBJ2-1; possible D gene TRBD1, 6 bases. Trimming stripped 4 bases from V and 3 bases from J, with 17 bases between. Looked up from germline, CDR1 is SGHRS and CDR2 is YFSETQ. The CDR3 extends over 16 amino acids.

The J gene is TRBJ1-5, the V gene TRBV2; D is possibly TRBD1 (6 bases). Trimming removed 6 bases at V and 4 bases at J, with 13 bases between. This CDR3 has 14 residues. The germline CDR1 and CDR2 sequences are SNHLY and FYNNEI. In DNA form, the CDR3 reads TGTGCCAGCAGCACGACAGGATTGAATCAGCCCCAGCATTTT. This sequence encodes CASSTTGLNQPQHF.

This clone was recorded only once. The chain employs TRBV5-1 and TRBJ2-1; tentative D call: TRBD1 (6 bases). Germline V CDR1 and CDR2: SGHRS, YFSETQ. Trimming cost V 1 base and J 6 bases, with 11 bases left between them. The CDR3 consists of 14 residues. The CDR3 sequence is CASSLRVGGNEQFF. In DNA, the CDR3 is TGCGCCAGCAGCTTGAGGGTAGGGGGCAATGAGCAGTTCTTC.

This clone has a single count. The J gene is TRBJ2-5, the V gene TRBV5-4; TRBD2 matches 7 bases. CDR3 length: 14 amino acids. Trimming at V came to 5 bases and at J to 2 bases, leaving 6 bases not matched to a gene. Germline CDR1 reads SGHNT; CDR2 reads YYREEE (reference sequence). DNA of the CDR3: TGTGCCAGCAGTTATACTAGCGCACAAGAGACCCAGTACTTC. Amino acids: CASSYTSAQETQYF. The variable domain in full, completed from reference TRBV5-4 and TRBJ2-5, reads ETGVTQSPTHLIKTRGQQVTLRCSSQSGHNTVSWYQQALGQGPQFIFQYYREEENGRGNFPPRFSGLQFPNYSSELNVNALELDDSALYLCASSYTSAQETQYFGPGTRLLVL.

The CDR3 DNA reads as TGTGCCAGCAGCCTCCGCGGATCTGGAAACACCATATATTTT. Translated, it gives CASSLRGSGNTIYF. The chain links TRBV9 to TRBJ1-3; D is unclear. CDR3 length: 14 residues. The germline gives CDR1 SGDLS, CDR2 YYNGEE. V was shortened by 4 bases and J by 1 base, with 9 bases between the two germline ends.

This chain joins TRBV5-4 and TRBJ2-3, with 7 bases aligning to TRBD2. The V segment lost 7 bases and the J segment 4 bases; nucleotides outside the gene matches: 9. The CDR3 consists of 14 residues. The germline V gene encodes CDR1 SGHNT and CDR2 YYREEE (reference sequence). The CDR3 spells CASRLAGLADTQYF. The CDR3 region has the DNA TGTGCCAGCCGGCTCGCCGGACTAGCAGATACGCAGTATTTT.

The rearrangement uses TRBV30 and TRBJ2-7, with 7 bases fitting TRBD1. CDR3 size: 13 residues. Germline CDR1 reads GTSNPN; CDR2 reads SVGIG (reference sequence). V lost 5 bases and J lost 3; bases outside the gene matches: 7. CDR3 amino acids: CAWAPGQLYEQYF. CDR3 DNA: TGTGCCTGGGCTCCGGGACAGCTCTACGAGCAGTACTTC.

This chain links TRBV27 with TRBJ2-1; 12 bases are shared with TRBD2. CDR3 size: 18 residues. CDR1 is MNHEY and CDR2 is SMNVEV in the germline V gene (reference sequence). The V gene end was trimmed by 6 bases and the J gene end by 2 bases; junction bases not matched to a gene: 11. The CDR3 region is CASSHRASGGGPYNEQFF. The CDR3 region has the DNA TGTGCCAGCAGCCATCGGGCTAGCGGGGGGGGCCCCTACAATGAGCAGTTCTTC.

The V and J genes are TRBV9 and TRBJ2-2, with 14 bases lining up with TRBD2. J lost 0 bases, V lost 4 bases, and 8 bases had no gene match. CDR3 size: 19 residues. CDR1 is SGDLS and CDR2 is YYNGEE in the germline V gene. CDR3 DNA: TGTGCCAGCAGCTCCCGGACTAGCGGGGGGCCCGCGAACACCGGGGAGCTGTTTTTT. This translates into CASSSRTSGGPANTGELFF.

CDR3 residues: CASSLGTGANTGELFF. CDR3 nucleotide sequence: TGCGCCAGCAGCTTGGGGACAGGGGCGAACACCGGGGAGCTGTTTTTT. The chain combines TRBV5-1 with TRBJ2-2; TRBD1 matches 9 bases. J was trimmed by 0 bases and V by 0 bases; bases with no gene match: 0. The CDR3 sequence is 16 residues long. Germline CDR1 reads SGHRS; CDR2 reads YFSETQ.

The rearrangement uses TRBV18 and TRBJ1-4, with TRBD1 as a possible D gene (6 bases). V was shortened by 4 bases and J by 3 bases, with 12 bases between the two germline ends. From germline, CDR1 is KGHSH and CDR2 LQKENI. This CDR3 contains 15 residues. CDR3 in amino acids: CASSRTGRANEKLFF. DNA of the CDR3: TGTGCCAGCTCACGTACAGGGCGAGCTAATGAAAAACTGTTTTTT.

The CDR3 loop reads CASSPGGVNYGYTF. The CDR3 nucleotides are TGTGCCAGCAGCCCGGGGGGGGTGAACTATGGCTACACCTTC. This chain joins TRBV6-5 and TRBJ1-2; possible D gene TRBD1, 5 bases. The CDR3 loop spans 14 amino acids. Trimming shortened V by 6 bases and J by 2 bases, and 13 bases separated the two germline ends. Germline loops: CDR1 MNHEY, CDR2 SVGAGI.

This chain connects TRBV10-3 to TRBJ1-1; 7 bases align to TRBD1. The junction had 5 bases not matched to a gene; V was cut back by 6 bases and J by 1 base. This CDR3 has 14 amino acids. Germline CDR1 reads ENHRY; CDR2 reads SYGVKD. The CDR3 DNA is TGTGCCATCAGGGAGGGGGCCTGGAACACTGAAGCTTTCTTT. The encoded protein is CAIREGAWNTEAFF.

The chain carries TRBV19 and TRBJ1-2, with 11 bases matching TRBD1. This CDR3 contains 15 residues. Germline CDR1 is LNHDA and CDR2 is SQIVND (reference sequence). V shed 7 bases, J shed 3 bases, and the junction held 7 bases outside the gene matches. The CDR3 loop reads CASNEDRGRDYGYTF. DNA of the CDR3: TGTGCCAGTAATGAGGACAGGGGGCGTGACTATGGCTACACCTTC.

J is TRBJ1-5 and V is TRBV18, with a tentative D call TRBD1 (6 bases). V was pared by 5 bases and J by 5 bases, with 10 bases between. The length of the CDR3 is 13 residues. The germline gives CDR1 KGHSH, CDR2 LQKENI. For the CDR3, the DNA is TGTGCCAGCTCATACAGGGTTGATCAGCCCCAGCATTTT. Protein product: CASSYRVDQPQHF.

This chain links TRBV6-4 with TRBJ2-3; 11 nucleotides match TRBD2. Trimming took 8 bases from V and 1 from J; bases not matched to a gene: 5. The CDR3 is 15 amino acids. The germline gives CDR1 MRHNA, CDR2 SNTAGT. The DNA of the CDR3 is TGTGCCAGCGCCGAGACTAGCGGGGGCACAGATACGCAGTATTTT. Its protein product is CASAETSGGTDTQYF.

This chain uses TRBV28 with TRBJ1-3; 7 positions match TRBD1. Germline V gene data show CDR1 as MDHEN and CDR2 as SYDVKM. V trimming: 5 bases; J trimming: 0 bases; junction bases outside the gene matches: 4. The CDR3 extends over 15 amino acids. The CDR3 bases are TGTGCCAGCAGTCAACAGGGGTCCTCTGGAAACACCATATATTTT. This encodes CASSQQGSSGNTIYF.

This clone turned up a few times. Written as DNA, the CDR3 is TGTGCCAGCAGTGAAACAGGCCGGCTCACTGAAGCTTTCTTT. It is translated as CASSETGRLTEAFF. V usage is TRBV6-1 and J usage is TRBJ1-1; a possible D gene is TRBD1 (5 bases). The V gene's germline CDR1 is MNHNS and CDR2 SASEGT. This CDR3 comprises 14 residues. V was clipped by 2 bases and J by 4 bases, with 11 bases between them.

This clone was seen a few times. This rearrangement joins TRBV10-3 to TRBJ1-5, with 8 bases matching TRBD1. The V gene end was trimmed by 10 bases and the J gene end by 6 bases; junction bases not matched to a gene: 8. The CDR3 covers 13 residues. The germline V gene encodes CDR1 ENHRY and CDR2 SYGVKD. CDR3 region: CATSDRVVQPQHF. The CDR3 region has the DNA TGTGCCACATCGGACAGGGTGGTTCAGCCCCAGCATTTT.

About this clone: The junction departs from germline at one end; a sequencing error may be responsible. This chain's CDR3 is CATSRDRMNTEAFF. The CDR3 DNA follows: TGTGCCACCAGCCGAGACAGGATGAACACTGAAGCTTTCTTT. The chain uses TRBV15 and TRBJ1-1; weak D call: TRBD1 (6 bases). This CDR3 region has 14 residues. Germline-derived CDR1 and CDR2 are LNHNV and YYDKDF (reference sequence).